One sample yielded the 11 T cell receptor beta chains listed below, sequenced in a study of T cells in Graves' hyperthyroidism and ophthalmopathy. It was RNA transcripts that yielded the amplified TCR beta CDR3 regions. An initial round of RT-PCR targeting the TCR CDR3 relied on the HTBI primer set. MiXCR, applied by TCRdb to the multiplex PCR reads, yields one record per CDR3 protein. The sample lists a few hundred thousand distinct CDR3 sequences, about 14% occurring once. The sample taken for sequencing was blood. The receptors stem from a woman aged 40 to 55 with Graves' hyperthyroidism that later progressed to Graves' ophthalmopathy.

This clonotype was found many times. The rearrangement joins TRBV5-1 to TRBJ1-5, with TRBD1 as a possible D gene (6 bases). CDR1 and CDR2 from the germline V gene are SGHRS and YFSETQ. CDR3 size: 14 residues. Trimming removed 4 bases from V and 4 bases from J, with 12 bases in between. Written as DNA, the CDR3 is TGCGCCAGCAGCCCGGGACAACGAAATCAGCCCCAGCATTTT. Its protein product is CASSPGQRNQPQHF.

The chain is built from TRBV6-4 and TRBJ2-7; D ambiguous. Trimming stripped 0 bases from V and 2 bases from J, with 14 bases between. The CDR3 runs 16 residues. Per germline, CDR1 MRHNA and CDR2 SNTAGT. The CDR3 DNA reads TGTGCCAGCAGTGACTCGGCAGAACCGCCTACCTACGAGCAGTACTTC. Translation: CASSDSAEPPTYEQYF.

This clonotype was recorded at least ten times. V gene TRBV6-6 combines with J gene TRBJ2-1; TRBD1 might be the D (5 bases). The CDR3 loop spans 16 amino acids. Germline CDR1 reads MNHNY; CDR2 reads SVGAGI (reference sequence). Trimming left V 0 bases short and J 0 bases short, with 9 bases between. The CDR3 here is CASSYSRQSSYNEQFF. The DNA of the CDR3 is TGTGCCAGCAGTTACTCCCGACAGTCCTCCTACAATGAGCAGTTCTTC.

This clonotype was seen ten or more times. This chain joins TRBV28 and TRBJ1-3; D gene ambiguous. Trimming cost V 2 bases and J 0 bases, with 5 bases left between them. This CDR3 has 14 residues. The germline V gene has CDR1 MDHEN and CDR2 SYDVKM. CDR3 sequence: CASSLLSSGNTIYF. The CDR3 DNA sequence: TGTGCCAGCAGTTTACTCAGCTCTGGAAACACCATATATTTT.

This clonotype was seen repeatedly, ten times or more. The J gene is TRBJ2-2, the V gene TRBV2, with unresolved D. The V end lost 2 bases, the J end lost 6 bases, and 10 bases lay between the germline ends. The CDR3 is made up of 14 amino acids. CDR1 is SNHLY, CDR2 FYNNEI, per germline. CDR3 nucleotides: TGTGCCAGCAGTGAACTCGACGTAGCCGGGGAGCTGTTTTTT. Protein sequence: CASSELDVAGELFF.

This clonotype was counted at least ten times. The rearrangement links TRBV6-1 to TRBJ2-1; TRBD2 matches at 14 bases. The CDR3 loop spans 17 amino acids. In germline, CDR1 is MNHNS, CDR2 SASEGT. With V trimmed by 4 bases and J by 8 bases, 10 bases remained unmatched. This CDR3 is CASSVAGTSGSVYEQFF. The CDR3 DNA reads as TGTGCCAGCAGTGTAGCCGGGACTAGCGGGAGTGTGTATGAGCAGTTCTTC.

This clonotype was seen ten or more times. This sequence joins TRBV3-1 and TRBJ2-1; no definite D call. CDR3 size: 13 residues. Germline CDR1 and CDR2: LGHDT and YNNKEL (reference sequence). The germline V and J ends were trimmed by 4 bases and 5 bases, with 9 bases remaining between them. The CDR3 coding sequence is TGTGCCAGCAGCCTGGACCGTAACAATGAGCAGTTCTTC. The encoded protein is CASSLDRNNEQFF.

The chain has TRBV20-1 and TRBJ2-6; no reliable D call. The CDR3 has 14 residues. Germline V gives CDR1 DFQATT, CDR2 SNEGSKA (reference sequence). Deletions cut 2 bases from V and 0 bases from J, with 5 bases between. CDR3 protein: CSARQSSGANVLTF. The CDR3 DNA reads as TGCAGTGCTAGACAGAGCTCTGGGGCCAACGTCCTGACTTTC.

This clonotype has ten or more counts. V and J are TRBV20-1 and TRBJ2-2, with a weak D call TRBD2 (5 bases). The germline V gene encodes CDR1 DFQATT and CDR2 SNEGSKA (reference sequence). The CDR3 runs 16 residues. The ends were cut back, 0 bases at V and 0 bases at J, with 11 bases in the middle. The CDR3 here is CSARDPTGTNTGELFF. The CDR3 nucleotides are TGCAGTGCTAGAGACCCTACCGGGACGAACACCGGGGAGCTGTTTTTT.

This CDR3 reads CASSQVPGAYNEQFF. Written as DNA, the CDR3 is TGTGCCAGCAGCCAAGTACCAGGGGCCTACAATGAGCAGTTCTTC. The V call is TRBV3-1, the J call TRBJ2-1, with D perhaps matching TRBD1 (6 bases). Germline CDR1 LGHDT, CDR2 YNNKEL (reference sequence). V was trimmed by 1 base and J by 2 bases, leaving 9 bases between them. The CDR3 is 15 amino acids.

This clonotype was seen at least ten times. The V gene is TRBV7-9, the J gene TRBJ2-1; TRBD2 matches 7 bases. Germline trimming cut 4 bases from V and 5 bases from J; bases unmatched to any gene: 14. The CDR3 loop spans 17 amino acids. Per the germline V gene, CDR1 is SEHNR and CDR2 is FQNEAQ (reference sequence). In DNA form, the CDR3 reads TGTGCCAGCAGCTCACCCATCCGACTAGCTCTTCACAATGAGCAGTTCTTC. This codes for CASSSPIRLALHNEQFF. Filled out from reference TRBV7-9 and TRBJ2-1, the complete variable domain reads DTGVSQNPRHKITKRGQNVTFRCDPISEHNRLYWYRQTLGQGPEFLTYFQNEAQLEKSRLLSDRFSAERPKGSFSTLEIQRTEQGDSAMYLCASSSPIRLALHNEQFFGPGTRLTVL.